These T cell receptor beta chains were read from a single sample in a study of cytomegalovirus exposure and HLA in healthy donors. The table came from immunoSEQ multiplex PCR; TCRdb's copy has only in-frame clones and leaves some out. The table lists about 170,000 clones, roughly three quarters of them singletons. Sequenced input: PBMCs. The source of these receptors is a man aged 40-49 years in good health and CMV-seropositive. Both conserved end residues are part of each CDR3. Where a row states a size, it is once, few, many or the class of an expanded clone; other rows omit it.

V: TRBV6-6
size: -
CDR3: CASSYPRQGVHEQYF

V: TRBV7-2
size: -
CDR3: CASSLWTGKNEQFF

V: TRBV5-4
size: -
CDR3: CASSPGEGPLPNTEAFF

V: TRBV18
size: -
CDR3: CASSPSFVKNTEAFF

V: TRBV30
size: -
CDR3: CAWHNRAGNTIYF

V: TRBV7-7
size: -
CDR3: CASSLAEGDTQYF

V: TRBV27
size: few
CDR3: CASRWGLAGARGELFF

V: TRBV7-2
size: -
CDR3: CASSKATSTVPPHYEQYF

V: TRBV4-2
size: -
CDR3: CASSRAEGHEQYF

V: TRBV5-3
size: few
CDR3: CARSSGDRVITTEAFF

V: TRBV6-5
size: -
CDR3: CASRTGTGGYEQYF

V: TRBV7-2
size: -
CDR3: CASSNQAGSTDTQYF

V: TRBV4-2
size: -
CDR3: CASSQETGTDTQYF

V: TRBV5-4
size: -
CDR3: CASRTGRSYNSPLHF